What follows describes a single T cell receptor beta chain. The germline V gene has CDR1 MDHEN and CDR2 SYDVKM. The CDR3 loop spans 15 amino acids. The ends were cut back, 5 bases at V and 10 bases at J, with 23 bases in the middle. These data belong to a study of regulatory T cells in long-lasting Graves disease. Construction of the TCR beta libraries employed iRepertoire HTBI primers in conjunction with Arm-PCR of CDR3 regions. TCRdb re-called the multiplex PCR reads through MiXCR, storing one row per CDR3 protein. This table has 500,000 to 800,000 distinct CDR3 sequences, 30% appearing once. Time point indicated: persistent/refractory GD, antithyroid drugs over 5 years with positive TRAb. PBMC RNA served as the TCR library source.

This sequence originates from a female donor with Graves disease. The sequencing used peripheral blood mononuclear cells (PBMCs), collected when the disease was refractory, from a patient treated with antithyroid drugs. The rearrangement uses TRBV28 and TRBJ1-1; D is perhaps TRBD1 (6 bases). Here the CDR3 reads CASSLDSSYLGGAFF. The DNA for the CDR3 is TGTGCCAGCAGTCTGGACAGCTCCTACCTGGGTGGAGCTTTCTTT. Combining the CDR3 with reference TRBV28 and TRBJ1-1 gives the whole variable domain DVKVTQSSRYLVKRTGEKVFLECVQDMDHENMFWYRQDPGLGLRLIYFSYDVKMKEKGDIPEGYSVSREKKERFSLILESASTNQTSMYLCASSLDSSYLGGAFFGQGTRLTVV.